This passage covers 27 T cell receptor beta chains from one sample sequenced in a study of graft-versus-host responses after intestinal transplantation. Here immunoSEQ multiplex PCR was the method, and the copy in TCRdb shows in-frame clones only, minus some. The sample lists some 110,000 clones, about 88% occurring once. What these receptors recognize is not known. Material: unstimulated CD4+ T cells sorted from spleen or lymph node cells, obtained before intestinal transplant. Source of these receptors: a human donor who received an intestinal transplant.

The table lists this clone with a few counts. The gene calls are TRBV6-6 and TRBJ2-7; 10 nucleotides match TRBD2. Germline values: CDR1 MNHNY, CDR2 SVGAGI (reference sequence). After removal of 7 bases from V and 5 bases from J, the junction contained 11 bases not matched to a gene. This CDR3 is 15 amino acids long. CDR3 residues: CASTSLAGGLNEQYF. As DNA, the CDR3 is TGTGCCAGCACCTCATTAGCGGGAGGTCTGAACGAGCAGTACTTC.

V gene TRBV18 combines with J gene TRBJ2-7; TRBD1 matches 8 bases. V lost 3 bases, J lost 4 bases, and 8 bases stayed unmatched. CDR1 is KGHSH and CDR2 is LQKENI in the germline V gene. The CDR3 has 15 residues. As DNA, the CDR3 is TGTGCCAGCTCACCTCCAGGGACAGGATTTTACGAGCAGTACTTC. The encoded protein is CASSPPGTGFYEQYF.

This chain uses TRBV6-1 with TRBJ1-2; 7 nucleotides line up with TRBD1. The CDR3 sequence is 14 residues long. The V and J ends lost 6 bases and 2 bases, in that order; junction bases with no gene match: 6. Germline V gene lookup returns CDR1 MNHNS and CDR2 SASEGT. The CDR3 DNA sequence: TGTGCCAGCAGGTTCGGGACAGCGAACTATGGCTACACCTTC. Translated: CASRFGTANYGYTF.

The chain carries TRBV6-1 and TRBJ1-4; TRBD1 agrees at 8 bases. CDR3 length: 18 amino acids. Germline CDR1 reads MNHNS; CDR2 reads SASEGT. Germline trimming cut 1 base from V and 1 base from J; bases unmatched to any gene: 8. DNA for the CDR3: TGTGCCAGCAGTGAAGGGAAACAGGGGGACGGAACTAATGAAAAACTGTTTTTT. Translated, it gives CASSEGKQGDGTNEKLFF.

The chain recombines TRBV12-5 with TRBJ2-2; TRBD1 might be the D (5 bases). V shed 1 base and J shed 5 bases, with 14 bases lying between them. The CDR3 spans 16 residues. Germline V gives CDR1 LGHNT, CDR2 FRNRAP. CDR3 coding DNA: TGTGCTAGTGGTTTGGGCCCTTCGGCAGGGACCGGGGAGCTGTTTTTT. It is translated as CASGLGPSAGTGELFF.

The chain employs TRBV6-6 and TRBJ2-7; 8 positions match TRBD1. Germline V CDR1 and CDR2: MNHNY, SVGAGI (reference sequence). The CDR3 sequence is 14 residues long. J lost 4 bases, V lost 6 bases, and 8 bases had no gene match. As DNA, the CDR3 is TGTGCCAGCAGACAAAGGACAGGGAGGTACGAGCAGTACTTC. This codes for CASRQRTGRYEQYF.

The rearrangement joins TRBV7-3 to TRBJ2-1; D gene uncertain. The germline V and J ends were trimmed by 3 bases and 6 bases, with 15 bases remaining between them. The CDR3 covers 15 residues. The germline V gene encodes CDR1 SGHTA and CDR2 FQGTGA. The CDR3 here is CASSFDRALVNEQFF. In nucleotides, the CDR3 is TGTGCCAGCAGCTTTGATAGGGCCCTCGTCAATGAGCAGTTCTTC.

The rearrangement joins TRBV10-2 to TRBJ2-1; D not resolved. This CDR3 is built from 11 residues. Germline V gives CDR1 WSHSY, CDR2 SAAADI. V was clipped by 8 bases and J by 5 bases, with 7 bases between them. The DNA for the CDR3 is TGCGCCAGCCGGTGGGACAATGAGCAGTTCTTC. Its translation is CASRWDNEQFF.

This chain links TRBV7-3 with TRBJ2-1; 11 bases align to TRBD2. The germline gives CDR1 SGHTA, CDR2 FQGTGA. The ends lost 0 bases at V and 10 bases at J; junction bases unmatched: 2. The CDR3 is 14 residues long. CDR3 sequence: CASSLTSGGVEQFF. CDR3 nucleotides: TGTGCCAGCAGCTTAACTAGCGGGGGGGTAGAGCAGTTCTTC.

This clone was counted a single time. The chain carries TRBV7-6 and TRBJ2-5, with TRBD2 identical over 7 bases. This CDR3 has 15 amino acids. Germline V gives CDR1 SGHVS, CDR2 FNYEAQ. V was clipped by 1 base and J by 4 bases; unmatched bases: 6. This CDR3 is CASSLVPLAAETQYF. CDR3 nucleotides: TGTGCCAGCAGCTTAGTACCCCTAGCGGCAGAGACCCAGTACTTC.

This clone was seen a single time. This CDR3 reads CASSEGGRTEAFF. CDR3 nucleotides: TGTGCCAGCAGTGAAGGGGGGAGAACTGAAGCTTTCTTT. V is TRBV25-1 and J is TRBJ1-1, with D possibly TRBD1 on 5 matching bases. V was shortened by 2 bases and J by 5 bases, with 9 bases between the two germline ends. The CDR3 is 13 residues long. Germline CDR1 reads MGHDK; CDR2 reads SYGVNS.

V is TRBV9 and J is TRBJ2-1, with a possible D match to TRBD1 (6 bases). This CDR3 contains 17 residues. In germline, CDR1 is SGDLS, CDR2 YYNGEE. V dropped 0 bases and J dropped 3 bases, with 16 bases sitting between them. The CDR3 bases are TGTGCCAGCAGCGTAGCCCCCACAGGGTTGGGCTACAATGAGCAGTTCTTC. Residues: CASSVAPTGLGYNEQFF. The whole variable domain, filled in from reference TRBV9 and TRBJ2-1, reads DSGVTQTPKHLITATGQRVTLRCSPRSGDLSVYWYQQSLDQGLQFLIQYYNGEERAKGNILERFSAQQFPDLHSELNLSSLELGDSALYFCASSVAPTGLGYNEQFFGPGTRLTVL.

The V gene is TRBV4-2, the J gene TRBJ2-5; 14 bases are a match to TRBD2. The CDR3 covers 16 residues. The V gene end was trimmed by 1 base and the J gene end by 2 bases; junction bases not matched to a gene: 0. Germline-derived CDR1 and CDR2 are LGHNA and YNFKEQ. The CDR3 DNA is TGTGCCAGCAGCCAAGGGACTAGCGGGGGGCAAGAGACCCAGTACTTC. Translation gives CASSQGTSGGQETQYF.

The chain recombines TRBV9 with TRBJ2-5; 8 positions match TRBD2. The length of the CDR3 is 16 residues. Germline V gives CDR1 SGDLS, CDR2 YYNGEE. The J segment lost 4 bases and the V segment lost 2 bases, leaving 10 bases of the junction unmatched. The CDR3 here is CASSVRDKAGAETQYF. The CDR3 DNA is TGTGCCAGCAGCGTGCGGGACAAAGCGGGGGCAGAGACCCAGTACTTC. Drawing the rest from reference TRBV9 and TRBJ2-5, the complete variable domain is DSGVTQTPKHLITATGQRVTLRCSPRSGDLSVYWYQQSLDQGLQFLIQYYNGEERAKGNILERFSAQQFPDLHSELNLSSLELGDSALYFCASSVRDKAGAETQYFGPGTRLLVL.

J is TRBJ2-1 and V is TRBV11-2; 9 bases agree with TRBD2. Unmatched junction bases numbered 6, after V lost 1 base and J lost 8 bases. This CDR3 spans 15 amino acids. In germline, CDR1 is SGHAT, CDR2 FQNNGV. The DNA for the CDR3 is TGTGCCAGCAGCTTAGGCGGGGGGGTGTGGTATGAGCAGTTCTTC. It is translated as CASSLGGGVWYEQFF.

The rearrangement joins TRBV15 to TRBJ2-7; 12 bases align to TRBD1. The CDR3 sequence is 16 residues long. Germline V gives CDR1 LNHNV, CDR2 YYDKDF (reference sequence). Losses at the gene ends were 2 bases for V and 3 bases for J; bases not matched to a gene: 5. The CDR3 DNA sequence: TGTGCCACCAGCAGAAACCGGGACAGGGGGCACTACGAGCAGTACTTC. Translated, it gives CATSRNRDRGHYEQYF.

The J gene is TRBJ2-7, the V gene TRBV7-9, with D maybe TRBD2 (5 bases). V was pared by 6 bases and J by 4 bases, with 10 bases between. The CDR3 is 12 amino acids. Looked up from germline, CDR1 is SEHNR and CDR2 is FQNEAQ (reference sequence). The DNA of the CDR3 is TGTGCCAGCAGTCCCACTAGTTACGAGCAGTACTTC. The encoded protein is CASSPTSYEQYF.

V usage is TRBV15 and J usage is TRBJ1-4; D is unresolved. Trimming cost V 0 bases and J 3 bases, with 2 bases left between them. The germline CDR1 and CDR2 sequences are LNHNV and YYDKDF (reference sequence). The CDR3 extends over 13 amino acids. The CDR3 coding sequence is TGTGCCACCAGCAGAGATCCTAATGAAAAACTGTTTTTT. It specifies CATSRDPNEKLFF.

The J gene is TRBJ2-2, the V gene TRBV12-5, with 7 positions matching TRBD1. With V trimmed by 3 bases and J by 8 bases, 6 bases remained unmatched. The CDR3 totals 14 residues. Germline assignment: CDR1 LGHNT and CDR2 FRNRAP. The CDR3 sequence: CASGFGTERGELFF. The CDR3 DNA reads TGTGCTAGTGGTTTCGGGACAGAAAGAGGGGAGCTGTTTTTT.

CDR3 bases: TGTGCCAGCAGCTTCGATGACTGGAGGAGAGAGACCCAGTACTTC. Protein product: CASSFDDWRRETQYF. The chain links TRBV5-6 to TRBJ2-5; D perhaps matches TRBD2 (5 bases). Germline V gene lookup returns CDR1 SGHDT and CDR2 YYEEEE. The CDR3 is 15 amino acids. Trimming removed 2 bases from V and 4 bases from J, with 15 bases in between.

A few counts support this clone. This chain uses TRBV5-1 with TRBJ2-2, with 10 bases fitting TRBD2. The CDR3 is 16 amino acids. Germline V lookup: CDR1 SGHRS, CDR2 YFSETQ. V lost 4 bases, J lost 6 bases, and 9 bases stayed unmatched. CDR3 loop: CASSRPGTSAAGELFF. CDR3 DNA sequence: TGCGCCAGCAGCCGGCCCGGGACTAGCGCCGCCGGGGAGCTGTTTTTT.

This clone showed up just once. The rearrangement joins TRBV18 to TRBJ1-2; the match to TRBD1 covers 9 bases. Germline CDR1 reads KGHSH; CDR2 reads LQKENI. The ends lost 10 bases at V and 5 bases at J; junction bases unmatched: 8. The CDR3 totals 13 residues. DNA of the CDR3: TGTGCCACCCGCTGGACAGGGGAATATGGCTACACCTTC. This encodes CATRWTGEYGYTF.

This clone was found once. Germline and junction disagree at one end, which may indicate a read error. The chain couples TRBV5-4 to TRBJ2-5; TRBD2 is a possible D gene (5 bases). The CDR3 covers 14 residues. Per the germline V gene, CDR1 is SGHNT and CDR2 is YYREEE (reference sequence). This CDR3 reads CASTLGAHQETQYF. DNA for the CDR3: TGTGCCAGCACCTTGGGAGCCCACCAAGAGACCCAGTACTTC.

This clone was seen a few times. The chain combines TRBV6-5 with TRBJ2-2; no clear D gene. Germline V gives CDR1 MNHEY, CDR2 SVGAGI. Trimming cost V 0 bases and J 1 base, with 3 bases left between them. This CDR3 contains 14 residues. The CDR3 DNA is TGTGCCAGCAGTTACTCCGGGAACACCGGGGAGCTGTTTTTT. Translation gives CASSYSGNTGELFF.

This clone was observed a few times. The V call is TRBV6-6, the J call TRBJ1-3; D gene unclear. The CDR3 consists of 15 residues. V was shortened by 5 bases and J by 0 bases, with 11 bases between the two germline ends. CDR1 MNHNY and CDR2 SVGAGI come from the germline V gene (reference sequence). The CDR3 region is CASSNPLYSGNTIYF. The CDR3 nucleotides read TGTGCCAGCAGTAATCCTCTTTACTCTGGAAACACCATATATTTT.

The chain combines TRBV7-9 with TRBJ2-2; 7 positions match TRBD1. This CDR3 contains 19 residues. Germline values: CDR1 SEHNR, CDR2 FQNEAQ (reference sequence). With 5 bases clipped from V and 0 bases from J, the junction kept 15 bases outside the gene matches. The CDR3 loop reads CASSLRQGLSFANTGELFF. DNA of the CDR3: TGTGCCAGCAGCCTCCGACAGGGTTTGTCCTTCGCGAACACCGGGGAGCTGTTTTTT.

The chain carries TRBV6-1 and TRBJ2-3; TRBD1 is a possible D gene (5 bases). The CDR3 has 13 amino acids. Germline CDR1 MNHNS, CDR2 SASEGT. Trimming left V 2 bases short and J 4 bases short, with 7 bases between. In DNA form, the CDR3 reads TGTGCCAGCAGTGAACAGGGCCCAGATACGCAGTATTTT. Translating gives CASSEQGPDTQYF.